This T cell receptor beta chain was documented in a study of CD8 T cells in ankylosing spondylitis. By quantitative 5'-RACE with molecular barcodes, the TCR beta libraries were made. TCRdb passed the 5' RACE reads through MiXCR, listing each CDR3 protein once. The profile shows around 230,000 distinct CDR3 sequences, 7.5% to 9% of them singletons. Study-wide results and caveats: From matched ankylosing spondylitis synovial fluid, disease-linked clones were reportedly recovered at significantly enriched levels. One TCR beta motif, made up of roughly 8 highly homologous variants, appeared characteristic of ankylosing spondylitis blood. Disease-linked clones had a CD8+ phenotype and relatively low frequency in peripheral blood.

This clonotype has a count of ten or more. Its specificity is not known. The CDR3 covers 12 residues. Trimming took 1 base from V and 5 from J, leaving 9 bases between them. Germline V gives CDR1 SQVTM, CDR2 ANQGSEA. The sample taken for sequencing was blood, either unsorted or a sorted T cell fraction (not recorded which). The receptor was isolated from a male donor with ankylosing spondylitis or in good health (not recorded which). The rearrangement links TRBV29-1 to TRBJ2-7; TRBD1 is a possible D gene (5 bases). CDR3 loop: CSVEGRQNEQYF. The CDR3 DNA is TGCAGCGTTGAAGGAAGACAGAACGAGCAGTACTTC.